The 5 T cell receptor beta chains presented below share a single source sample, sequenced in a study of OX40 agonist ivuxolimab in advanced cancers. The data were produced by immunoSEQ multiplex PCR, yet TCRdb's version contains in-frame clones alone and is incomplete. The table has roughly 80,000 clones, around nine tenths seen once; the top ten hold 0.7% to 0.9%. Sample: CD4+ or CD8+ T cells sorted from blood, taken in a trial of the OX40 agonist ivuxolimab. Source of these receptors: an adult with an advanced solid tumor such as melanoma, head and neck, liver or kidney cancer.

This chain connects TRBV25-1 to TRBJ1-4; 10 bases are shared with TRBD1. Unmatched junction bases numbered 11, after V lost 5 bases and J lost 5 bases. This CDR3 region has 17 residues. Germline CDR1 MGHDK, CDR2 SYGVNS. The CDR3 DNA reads TGTGCCAGCAGTTATCGACAGGGGGCGACGATAAATGAAAAACTGTTTTTT. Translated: CASSYRQGATINEKLFF.

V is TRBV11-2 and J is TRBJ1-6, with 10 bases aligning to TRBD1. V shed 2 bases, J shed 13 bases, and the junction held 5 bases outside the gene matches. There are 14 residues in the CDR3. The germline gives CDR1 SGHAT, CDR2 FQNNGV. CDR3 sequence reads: CASSLRDRGYPLHF. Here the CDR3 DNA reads TGTGCCAGCAGCTTAAGGGACAGGGGATACCCCCTCCACTTT. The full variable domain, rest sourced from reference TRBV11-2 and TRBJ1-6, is EAGVAQSPRYKIIEKRQSVAFWCNPISGHATLYWYQQILGQGPKLLIQFQNNGVVDDSQLPKDRFSAERLKGVDSTLKIQPAKLEDSAVYLCASSLRDRGYPLHFGNGTRLTVT.

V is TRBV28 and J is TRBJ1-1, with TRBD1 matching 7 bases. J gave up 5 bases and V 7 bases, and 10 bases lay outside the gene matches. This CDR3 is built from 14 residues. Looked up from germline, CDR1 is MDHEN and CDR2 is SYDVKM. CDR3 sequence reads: CASTLTGVETEAFF. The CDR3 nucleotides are TGTGCCAGCACCCTTACAGGGGTGGAAACTGAAGCTTTCTTT.

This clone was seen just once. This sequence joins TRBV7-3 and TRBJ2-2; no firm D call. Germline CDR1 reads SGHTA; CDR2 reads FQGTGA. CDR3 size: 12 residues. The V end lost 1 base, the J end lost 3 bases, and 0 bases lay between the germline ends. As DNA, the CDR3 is TGTGCCAGCAGCTTAAACACCGGGGAGCTGTTTTTT. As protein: CASSLNTGELFF.

The CDR3 reads CASSESPGRYYEQYF. CDR3 DNA sequence: TGTGCCAGCAGTGAGAGCCCAGGAAGGTACTACGAGCAGTACTTC. The rearrangement links TRBV6-1 to TRBJ2-7; D not resolved. The CDR3 is 15 amino acids. The V end was cut by 3 bases, the J end by 3 bases, with 15 bases between. Germline V gene lookup returns CDR1 MNHNS and CDR2 SASEGT.